The rows below give T cell receptor beta chains drawn from one sample of a study of shared clonotypes between healthy human individuals. Profiled with immunoSEQ multiplex PCR; TCRdb holds only in-frame clones, not every one. The sample lists about 820,000 clones, 80% to 95% seen once, with about 24% in the top ten. The sample consisted of naive CD8+ T cells sorted from blood. Receptor source: a young man in good health. Each CDR3 is given with its conserved first and last residue. A D gene is named only where the DNA matches it firmly. A row's size may be missing; if present it is once, few, many or a size class.

V gene: TRBV5-8
clone size: NA
J gene: TRBJ2-5
D gene: TRBD1
CDR3 DNA: TGTGCCAGCTCAAATGTACAGGGGGCTTTAGAGACCCAGTACTTC
CDR3 protein: CASSNVQGALETQYF

V gene: TRBV23-1
clone size: NA
J gene: TRBJ2-5
D gene: TRBD1
CDR3 DNA: TGCGCCAGCAGATGGGACAGGGGGCTTGGAGAGACCCAGTACTTC
CDR3 protein: CASRWDRGLGETQYF

V gene: TRBV28
clone size: NA
J gene: TRBJ2-7
D gene: NA
CDR3 DNA: TGTGCCAGCAGTTTACGGGACATCGCCTACGAGCAGTACTTC
CDR3 protein: CASSLRDIAYEQYF

V gene: TRBV15
clone size: NA
J gene: TRBJ2-3
D gene: NA
CDR3 DNA: TGTGCCACCAGCCGGGCGGAGGGGGATCCCTTCGGTGTGCTGACGCAGTATTTT
CDR3 protein: CATSRAEGDPFGVLTQYF

V gene: TRBV27
clone size: NA
J gene: TRBJ2-2
D gene: NA
CDR3 DNA: TGTGCCAGCAGTGCCCATTTAAACACCGGGGAGCTGTTTTTT
CDR3 protein: CASSAHLNTGELFF

V gene: TRBV29-1
clone size: NA
J gene: TRBJ2-7
D gene: NA
CDR3 DNA: TGCAGCGTTGTCGGGCTTCTATCCTACGAGCAGTACTTC
CDR3 protein: CSVVGLLSYEQYF

V gene: TRBV29-1
clone size: NA
J gene: TRBJ2-1
D gene: NA
CDR3 DNA: TGCAGCGTTGAATGGTGGGCAGAACTCTCCTACAATGAGCAGTTCTTC
CDR3 protein: CSVEWWAELSYNEQFF

V gene: TRBV30
clone size: NA
J gene: TRBJ1-2
D gene: TRBD1
CDR3 DNA: TGTGCCTGGGACAGGGAACGCTATGGCTACACCTTC
CDR3 protein: CAWDRERYGYTF

V gene: TRBV7-9
clone size: once
J gene: TRBJ1-2
D gene: NA
CDR3 DNA: TGTGCCAGCAGCTTCTTTAGGACCGACTATGGCTACACCTTC
CDR3 protein: CASSFFRTDYGYTF

V gene: TRBV9
clone size: NA
J gene: TRBJ2-3
D gene: NA
CDR3 DNA: TGTGCCAGCAGCGTAGTAGCGGCCGAGGGGACAGATACGCAGTATTTT
CDR3 protein: CASSVVAAEGTDTQYF

V gene: TRBV18
clone size: NA
J gene: TRBJ1-2
D gene: NA
CDR3 DNA: TGTGCCAGCTCACCACCGGGGGACTATGGCTACACCTTC
CDR3 protein: CASSPPGDYGYTF

V gene: TRBV5-1
clone size: NA
J gene: TRBJ2-7
D gene: TRBD1
CDR3 DNA: TGCGCCAGCAGCGAGCGGACAGGGCTAGACTACGAGCAGTACTTC
CDR3 protein: CASSERTGLDYEQYF

V gene: TRBV7-9
clone size: few
J gene: TRBJ1-1
D gene: NA
CDR3 DNA: TGTGCCAGTAGGGGACATAAGGAAACTGAAGCTTTCTTT
CDR3 protein: CASRGHKETEAFF

V gene: TRBV7-9
clone size: once
J gene: TRBJ2-3
D gene: NA
CDR3 DNA: TGCGCTAACCAAGGGAGCACAGATACGCAGTATTTT
CDR3 protein: CANQGSTDTQYF

V gene: TRBV12-5
clone size: NA
J gene: TRBJ2-7
D gene: NA
CDR3 DNA: TGTGCTAGTGGTTTAGGCTCCCCACAAAGCGAGCAGTACTTC
CDR3 protein: CASGLGSPQSEQYF

V gene: TRBV30
clone size: NA
J gene: TRBJ2-1
D gene: TRBD2
CDR3 DNA: TGTGCCTGGAGGGTTGGGGGGGGAGAGCAGTTCTTC
CDR3 protein: CAWRVGGGEQFF

V gene: TRBV29-1
clone size: NA
J gene: TRBJ2-7
D gene: NA
CDR3 DNA: TGCAGCGTTGCGGCAGGGCCAGCCTACGAGCAGTACTTC
CDR3 protein: CSVAAGPAYEQYF

V gene: TRBV9
clone size: NA
J gene: TRBJ2-1
D gene: TRBD2
CDR3 DNA: TGTGCCTCCGGGGGGACTCACAATGAGCAGTTCTTC
CDR3 protein: CASGGTHNEQFF

V gene: TRBV15
clone size: NA
J gene: TRBJ2-7
D gene: TRBD2
CDR3 DNA: TGTGCCACCAGCAGGCCCACTAGCGGGGTTAGCTCCTACGAGCAGTACTTC
CDR3 protein: CATSRPTSGVSSYEQYF

V gene: TRBV10-3
clone size: NA
J gene: TRBJ2-7
D gene: TRBD1
CDR3 DNA: TGTGCCATCAGTGATCCGGGACAGGGCCACGAGCAGTACTTC
CDR3 protein: CAISDPGQGHEQYF

V gene: TRBV7-9
clone size: NA
J gene: TRBJ2-1
D gene: TRBD2
CDR3 DNA: TGTGCCAGCAGCCTGGGACTACCGAGCTCCTACAATGAGCAGTTCTTC
CDR3 protein: CASSLGLPSSYNEQFF

V gene: TRBV13
clone size: NA
J gene: TRBJ2-2
D gene: NA
CDR3 DNA: TGTGCCAGCAGCTTCCCCCCCGGGAGAGGGGCCACCGGGGAGCTGTTTTTT
CDR3 protein: CASSFPPGRGATGELFF

V gene: TRBV10-3
clone size: NA
J gene: TRBJ2-3
D gene: NA
CDR3 DNA: TGTGCCATCAGATTCGACACCCCCCCCTACACAGATACGCAGTATTTT
CDR3 protein: CAIRFDTPPYTDTQYF

V gene: TRBV12-5
clone size: once
J gene: TRBJ2-7
D gene: NA
CDR3 DNA: TGTGCTAGTGGTTTGTATCCGGGGTACGAGCAGTACTTC
CDR3 protein: CASGLYPGYEQYF

V gene: TRBV9
clone size: NA
J gene: TRBJ2-1
D gene: TRBD2
CDR3 DNA: TGTGCCAGCAGCGCGTTATCTAGCGGGAGTAGAGATGAGCAGTTCTTC
CDR3 protein: CASSALSSGSRDEQFF

V gene: TRBV7-9
clone size: NA
J gene: TRBJ2-1
D gene: NA
CDR3 DNA: TGTGCCAGCAGCTTCGACCCAGGCAATGAGCAGTTCTTC
CDR3 protein: CASSFDPGNEQFF

V gene: TRBV30
clone size: once
J gene: TRBJ1-1
D gene: NA
CDR3 DNA: TGTGCCTGGAGTCACGCGACGGAAGCTTTCTTT
CDR3 protein: CAWSHATEAFF

V gene: TRBV27
clone size: NA
J gene: TRBJ2-7
D gene: TRBD2
CDR3 DNA: TGTGCCAGCAGTGAGATAAGCGGGAGGGTCGCCTACGAGCAGTACTTC
CDR3 protein: CASSEISGRVAYEQYF

V gene: TRBV7-9
clone size: NA
J gene: TRBJ2-1
D gene: TRBD2
CDR3 DNA: TGTGCCAGCAGCTCAACCGGGACTAGCGGCAATGAGCAGTTCTTC
CDR3 protein: CASSSTGTSGNEQFF

V gene: TRBV29-1
clone size: NA
J gene: TRBJ2-1
D gene: TRBD1
CDR3 DNA: TGCAGCGTTGTGGGGACAGGGTACAATGAGCAGTTCTTC
CDR3 protein: CSVVGTGYNEQFF